This record looks at one T cell receptor beta chain sequence and its context. Its antigen is not known. This entry belongs to a study of STAT5B mutations in CD4+ large granular lymphocyte leukemia. The germline V gene has CDR1 SGHRS and CDR2 YFSETQ. V lost 0 bases and J 2 bases, leaving 11 bases between the germline ends. The CDR3 has 15 amino acids. The data were produced by immunoSEQ multiplex PCR, yet TCRdb's version contains in-frame clones alone and is incomplete. There are some 35,000 clones in the sample; around three quarters occur only once, and about 2% lies in the top ten. General study results and limits: 8/27 top patient clones versus 2/35 control clones were TRBV06-family. Higher CD4+ than CD8+ T-LGLL clonality might reflect small sample size.

Sequenced input: CD4+ T cells from blood buffy coats. The origin of this receptor is a human donor in good health. This chain joins TRBV5-1 and TRBJ1-1, with no clear D. CDR3 coding DNA: TGCGCCAGCAGCTTGGGGCAAGGAGGTAACACTGAAGCTTTCTTT. It yields the protein CASSLGQGGNTEAFF. Based on the CDR3 plus reference TRBV5-1 and TRBJ1-1, the full variable domain is KAGVTQTPRYLIKTRGQQVTLSCSPISGHRSVSWYQQTPGQGLQFLFEYFSETQRNKGNFPGRFSGRQFSNSRSEMNVSTLELGDSALYLCASSLGQGGNTEAFFGQGTRLTVV.